The source of this T cell receptor (beta chain) is a study of T cell responses to AZD1222 COVID-19 vaccine. General study findings and limits: Repertoires were sampled only after the peak T cell response. Across spike, vaccine-associated CD4 TCRs were found, dominant at 160-218 and 743-854. White British ancestry dominated among donors, who included more females, and clonal diversity was possibly underestimated. Targeting of unmutated variant regions was reportedly seen in nearly half of spike-specific TCRs.

This CDR3 contains 15 residues. Germline V lookup: CDR1 MNHEY, CDR2 SVGAGI. V was cut by 0 bases and J by 2 bases, with 10 bases left in between. A note on this clone: Antigen specificity is unknown.

This table comes from immunoSEQ multiplex PCR, and its TCRdb copy is limited to in-frame clones, with some not included. In the table there are 160,000 or so clones, around 87% of which are singletons. This sequence originates from an adult who received the AZD1222 COVID-19 vaccine. The chain has TRBV6-5 and TRBJ1-2; D is unclear. The sample was peripheral blood, taken 28 days after the second AZD1222 dose. The CDR3 region has the DNA TGTGCCAGCAGTTACTCTGGGGATGGGAACTATGGCTACACCTTC. Protein sequence: CASSYSGDGNYGYTF.